Each of the 25 T cell receptor beta chains below was sequenced from the same sample in a study of T cells after yellow fever vaccination. TCRdb reprocessed the 5' RACE reads via MiXCR and lists one record per CDR3 protein. Of some 150,000 distinct CDR3 sequences listed, about a tenth were seen once; the top ten hold roughly 36%. Specimen: CD8+ T cells sorted from PBMCs, collected 45 days after the yellow fever booster vaccination. The receptors shown here come from a man younger than 35 who received the YFV17D yellow fever vaccine.

The sample holds a few counts of this clonotype. The chain carries TRBV6-2 or TRBV6-3 and TRBJ1-5; a weak D match, TRBD1 (6 bases). The CDR3 spans 13 residues. V dropped 6 bases and J dropped 9 bases, with 15 bases sitting between them. The germline V gene has CDR1 MNHEY and CDR2 SVGEGT. The CDR3 region is CASSQSGGRPQHF. The CDR3 DNA follows: TGTGCCAGCAGCCAGAGTGGGGGGCGGCCCCAGCATTTT.

CDR3 loop: CASTNFADTQYF. In DNA, the CDR3 is TGTGCCAGTACGAATTTCGCGGATACGCAGTATTTT. The chain links TRBV19 to TRBJ2-3; D remains unclear. Germline assignment: CDR1 LNHDA and CDR2 SQIVND (reference sequence). The CDR3 covers 12 residues. Trimming removed 7 bases at V and 6 bases at J, with 11 bases between. Looking up the rest from reference TRBV19 and TRBJ2-3 gives the full variable domain: DGGITQSPKYLFRKEGQNVTLSCEQNLNHDAMYWYRQDPGQGLRLIYYSQIVNDFQKGDIAEGYSVSREKKESFPLTVTSAQKNPTAFYLCASTNFADTQYFGPGTRLTVL.

This clonotype was counted ten times or more. The V and J genes are TRBV10-3 and TRBJ2-4; no definite D call. The CDR3 totals 12 residues. Germline V gene sequence: CDR1 ENHRY, CDR2 SYGVKD. Trimming took off 3 bases at V and 8 bases at J, with 8 bases between the two ends. CDR3 DNA sequence: TGTGCCATCAGTGACGGCTTTTACATTCAGTACTTC. Amino acid sequence: CAISDGFYIQYF.

This clonotype has a handful of counts. The chain couples TRBV15 to TRBJ2-5; 11 nucleotides agree with TRBD2. CDR1 and CDR2 from the germline V gene are LNHNV and YYDKDF (reference sequence). V lost 5 bases, J lost 5 bases, and 7 bases stayed unmatched. CDR3 length: 15 amino acids. The DNA of the CDR3 is TGTGCCACCAGCCAGCGGCTAGCGGGGGGCGAGACCCAGTACTTC. This translates into CATSQRLAGGETQYF.

Points on this clonotype: Germline and junction disagree at one end, which may indicate a read error. The rearrangement uses TRBV7-2 and TRBJ2-7, with D tentatively TRBD1 (5 bases). The CDR3 contains 14 residues. The germline V gene encodes CDR1 SGHTA and CDR2 FQGNSA. CDR3 residues: CDSSLYLGAYEQYF. As DNA, the CDR3 is TGTGACAGCAGCTTGTACCTAGGGGCCTACGAGCAGTACTTC.

This clonotype was recorded a few times. V and J are TRBV6-5 and TRBJ1-1; D ambiguous. CDR1 is MNHEY and CDR2 is SVGAGI in the germline V gene. The V end lost 2 bases, the J end lost 1 base, and 5 bases lay between the germline ends. The CDR3 covers 13 residues. The CDR3 coding sequence is TGTGCCAGCAGTTACCGACAGAACACTGAAGCTTTCTTT. Its translation: CASSYRQNTEAFF.

This clonotype was counted only a few times. This chain uses TRBV5-4 with TRBJ2-7, with TRBD1 matching over 8 bases. Germline CDR1 SGHNT, CDR2 YYREEE (reference sequence). V shed 4 bases, J shed 4 bases, and the junction held 7 bases outside the gene matches. This CDR3 has 14 amino acids. The CDR3 spells CASSPGTGEYEQYV. In nucleotides, the CDR3 is TGTGCCAGCAGCCCCGGGACAGGAGAATACGAGCAGTACGTC.

The V and J genes are TRBV24-1 and TRBJ1-1, with D possibly being TRBD1 (6 bases). CDR3 length: 16 amino acids. Germline CDR1 reads KGHDR; CDR2 reads SFDVKD. The V gene lost 4 bases and the J gene lost 0 bases, with 14 bases spanning the gap. This CDR3 is CATSEDPTGLNTEAFF. In nucleotides, the CDR3 is TGTGCCACCAGTGAAGACCCGACAGGTCTGAACACTGAAGCTTTCTTT.

This clonotype was seen ten or more times. The gene calls are TRBV12-3 or TRBV12-4 and TRBJ1-2; 7 bases fit TRBD1. V was pared by 7 bases and J by 4 bases, with 6 bases of the junction left unmatched. The CDR3 extends over 13 amino acids. CDR3 in amino acids: CASTLGQFYGYTF. CDR3 in DNA: TGTGCCAGCACCCTGGGACAGTTCTATGGCTACACCTTC.

The chain is built from TRBV5-4 and TRBJ1-1, with D maybe TRBD1 (6 bases). V was clipped by 9 bases and J by 3 bases, with 12 bases between them. This CDR3 has 12 residues. The germline gives CDR1 SGHNT, CDR2 YYREEE (reference sequence). CDR3 sequence (DNA): TGTGCCATAAACAGGGAGTACACTGAAGCTTTCTTT. It is translated as CAINREYTEAFF.

This clonotype has a handful of counts. The chain recombines TRBV5-1 with TRBJ1-2; D is perhaps TRBD1 (6 bases). Germline V lookup: CDR1 SGHRS, CDR2 YFSETQ. The germline V and J ends were trimmed by 3 bases and 8 bases, with 11 bases remaining between them. The CDR3 totals 12 residues. The CDR3 spells CASSSGDIGYTF. In DNA form, the CDR3 reads TGCGCCAGCAGCTCAGGGGACATCGGCTACACCTTC.

This clonotype was counted many times. The chain links TRBV5-1 to TRBJ2-1, with TRBD2 identical over 13 bases. With 0 bases clipped from V and 1 base from J, the junction kept 4 bases outside the gene matches. The CDR3 runs to 18 residues. Germline CDR1 SGHRS, CDR2 YFSETQ. As DNA, the CDR3 is TGCGCCAGCAGCTTGGTACTAGCGGGGGGGCGATCCTACAATGAGCAGTTCTTC. This sequence encodes CASSLVLAGGRSYNEQFF. Variable domain in full (rest from reference TRBV5-1 and TRBJ2-1): KAGVTQTPRYLIKTRGQQVTLSCSPISGHRSVSWYQQTPGQGLQFLFEYFSETQRNKGNFPGRFSGRQFSNSRSEMNVSTLELGDSALYLCASSLVLAGGRSYNEQFFGPGTRLTVL.

In regard to this clonotype: This may arise from a read error, as a much more abundant clone is one base away. This chain links TRBV15 with TRBJ2-1; tentative D call: TRBD2 (7 bases). Germline V gene lookup returns CDR1 LNHNV and CDR2 YYDKDF (reference sequence). The CDR3 runs 16 residues. CDR3: CDTSSFTGTGGDEQFF. CDR3 coding DNA: TGTGACACCAGCAGCTTTACCGGGACGGGGGGCGATGAGCAGTTCTTC. Using reference TRBV15 and TRBJ2-1 for the parts outside the CDR3, the full variable domain is DAMVIQNPRYQVTQFGKPVTLSCSQTLNHNVMYWYQQKSSQAPKLLFHYYDKDFNNEADTPDNFQSRRPNTSFCFLDIRSPGLGDTAMYLCDTSSFTGTGGDEQFFGPGTRLTVL.

This clonotype occurred a few times. This chain uses TRBV7-9 with TRBJ1-1; D gene uncertain. CDR3 size: 14 residues. CDR1 and CDR2 from the germline V gene are SEHNR and FQNEAQ (reference sequence). The germline V and J ends were trimmed by 5 bases and 6 bases, with 16 bases remaining between them. The CDR3 DNA follows: TGTGCCAGCAGCGCCCCAGCGGGGTTTTCTGAAGCTTTCTTT. Amino acid sequence: CASSAPAGFSEAFF.

This chain joins TRBV6-5 and TRBJ2-1; no firm D call. Germline loops: CDR1 MNHEY, CDR2 SVGAGI. Trimming shortened V by 2 bases and J by 9 bases, and 11 bases separated the two germline ends. The CDR3 has 13 amino acids. CDR3 region: CASSYIQIGEQFF. The CDR3 DNA reads TGTGCCAGCAGTTACATCCAGATCGGTGAGCAGTTCTTC.

Many counts were recorded for this clonotype. The chain recombines TRBV19 with TRBJ2-1; a weak D match, TRBD1 (6 bases). V lost 5 bases and J lost 3, with 14 bases in between. There are 15 residues in the CDR3. From germline, CDR1 is LNHDA and CDR2 SQIVND (reference sequence). CDR3 in amino acids: CASSATSGDYNEQFF. The CDR3 DNA sequence: TGTGCCAGTAGTGCCACATCAGGGGACTACAATGAGCAGTTCTTC.

The rearrangement joins TRBV6-5 to TRBJ1-1, with D perhaps matching TRBD1 (5 bases). The CDR3 has 15 residues. From germline, CDR1 is MNHEY and CDR2 SVGAGI. The V and J ends lost 0 bases and 4 bases respectively, with 12 bases between them. The CDR3 region is CASSYSGRGATEAFF. The CDR3 DNA reads as TGTGCCAGCAGTTACTCTGGGAGAGGGGCCACTGAAGCTTTCTTT.

This clonotype was seen ten or more times. The chain uses TRBV7-9 and TRBJ2-1; perhaps TRBD2 as D (6 bases). Germline V CDR1 and CDR2: SEHNR, FQNEAQ (reference sequence). This CDR3 spans 15 amino acids. V lost 3 bases to trimming and J lost 1 base, with 10 bases between them. CDR3 region: CASSLGGESYNEQFF. CDR3 in DNA: TGTGCCAGCAGCTTGGGGGGAGAGTCCTACAATGAGCAGTTCTTC.

The chain recombines TRBV4-3 with TRBJ1-5; no definite D call. The germline CDR1 and CDR2 sequences are LGHNA and YSLEER. The CDR3 is 16 amino acids. Trimming removed 0 bases at V and 0 bases at J, with 9 bases between. CDR3 sequence: CASSQDRHSSNQPQHF. CDR3 nucleotide sequence: TGCGCCAGCAGCCAAGATCGTCATAGTAGCAATCAGCCCCAGCATTTT.

The chain joins TRBV5-1 to TRBJ1-2, with D tentatively TRBD1 (5 bases). Trimming pared 4 bases from V and 6 bases from J, leaving 16 bases between. Looked up from germline, CDR1 is SGHRS and CDR2 is YFSETQ. CDR3 length: 14 amino acids. The CDR3 loop is CASSATADMDGYTF. CDR3 coding DNA: TGCGCCAGCAGCGCGACAGCGGACATGGATGGCTACACCTTC.

This clonotype was counted a few times. The chain recombines TRBV4-1 with TRBJ2-1; 10 bases are a match to TRBD1. Unmatched junction bases numbered 11, after V lost 6 bases and J lost 9 bases. Germline CDR1 MGHRA, CDR2 YSYEKL. The CDR3 spans 15 residues. The chain's CDR3 is CASSPHGTGVVEQFF. DNA for the CDR3: TGCGCCAGCAGTCCCCACGGGACAGGGGTTGTTGAGCAGTTCTTC.

The chain employs TRBV7-9 and TRBJ1-5; tentative D call: TRBD1 (5 bases). V was pared by 6 bases and J by 3 bases, with 12 bases between. This CDR3 is built from 14 residues. The germline CDR1 and CDR2 sequences are SEHNR and FQNEAQ (reference sequence). For the CDR3, the DNA is TGTGCCAGCAGTCTGGGGGGTCCCAATCAGCCCCAGCATTTT. Protein product: CASSLGGPNQPQHF. The variable domain in full, completed from reference TRBV7-9 and TRBJ1-5, reads DTGVSQNPRHKITKRGQNVTFRCDPISEHNRLYWYRQTLGQGPEFLTYFQNEAQLEKSRLLSDRFSAERPKGSFSTLEIQRTEQGDSAMYLCASSLGGPNQPQHFGDGTRLSIL.

The V call is TRBV11-2, the J call TRBJ1-6; the D gene is possibly TRBD1 (5 bases). The CDR3 is 13 amino acids. Per the germline V gene, CDR1 is SGHAT and CDR2 is FQNNGV. The V and J ends lost 1 base and 12 bases respectively, with 10 bases between them. CDR3 sequence (DNA): TGTGCCAGCAGCTTAGGGGGCCCTAGACCCCTCCACTTT. Encoded protein: CASSLGGPRPLHF. Combining the CDR3 with reference TRBV11-2 and TRBJ1-6 gives the whole variable domain EAGVAQSPRYKIIEKRQSVAFWCNPISGHATLYWYQQILGQGPKLLIQFQNNGVVDDSQLPKDRFSAERLKGVDSTLKIQPAKLEDSAVYLCASSLGGPRPLHFGNGTRLTVT.

This clonotype was observed at least ten times. The chain is built from TRBV11-1 and TRBJ2-2, with 9 bases identical to TRBD2. The V gene end was trimmed by 1 base and the J gene end by 4 bases; junction bases not matched to a gene: 4. The CDR3 extends over 16 amino acids. Germline assignment: CDR1 SGHAT and CDR2 FQDESV (reference sequence). Here the CDR3 reads CASSLVASGATGELFF. The CDR3 DNA sequence: TGTGCCAGCAGCTTAGTGGCTAGCGGGGCCACCGGGGAGCTGTTTTTT. Complete variable domain (other parts from reference TRBV11-1 and TRBJ2-2): EAEVAQSPRYKITEKSQAVAFWCDPISGHATLYWYRQILGQGPELLVQFQDESVVDDSQLPKDRFSAERLKGVDSTLKIQPAELGDSAMYLCASSLVASGATGELFFGEGSRLTVL.

This clonotype was counted between two and nine times. The chain has TRBV6-2 or TRBV6-3 and TRBJ1-5; maybe TRBD1 (5 bases). The CDR3 consists of 15 residues. V lost 6 bases to trimming and J lost 5 bases, with 17 bases between them. Per germline, CDR1 MNHEY and CDR2 SVGEGT. The CDR3 DNA reads TGTGCCAGCAGCCGCGGGGCGGGAGGAGATCAGCCCCAGCATTTT. Protein product: CASSRGAGGDQPQHF.